A selection of T cell receptor beta chains follows, all from one sample in a study of shared clonotypes between healthy human individuals. The data were produced by immunoSEQ multiplex PCR, yet TCRdb's version contains in-frame clones alone and is incomplete. The table lists about 1,900,000 clones, about 95% of them singletons. Sequencing was carried out using naive CD8+ T cells sorted from blood. Every receptor here comes from a man between 18 and 29 years old in good health. CDR3s include the opening cysteine and the closing phenylalanine or tryptophan. The order of the fields is J gene, clone size, V gene, D gene, CDR3 protein, CDR3 DNA. The D gene is left open where the match is weak. Clone size is not always given. Where it is, it says once, few, many or a class for expanded clones.

TRBJ2-1,.,TRBV6-1,.,CASRAVPDLTNEQFF,TGTGCCAGCAGGGCTGTGCCGGACCTCACCAATGAGCAGTTCTTC
TRBJ2-3,.,TRBV9,.,CASSVDGGGASDTQYF,TGTGCCAGCAGCGTAGATGGGGGTGGGGCCTCAGATACGCAGTATTTT
TRBJ2-1,once,TRBV7-6,.,CASSPSMAGNFNEQFF,TGTGCCAGCAGCCCAAGCATGGCGGGAAACTTCAATGAGCAGTTCTTC
TRBJ2-7,.,TRBV28,TRBD1,CASSRAGGLDEQYF,TGTGCCAGCAGCCGGGCAGGGGGCCTGGACGAGCAGTACTTC
TRBJ2-7,.,TRBV12-5,TRBD1,CASGPQGASYEQYF,TGTGCTAGTGGTCCCCAGGGGGCCTCCTACGAGCAGTACTTC
TRBJ2-7,.,TRBV27,.,CAVPHGDGEQYF,TGTGCCGTCCCTCATGGGGATGGAGAGCAGTACTTC
TRBJ2-5,.,TRBV27,.,CASSLLGYTETQYF,TGTGCCAGCAGTTTGTTGGGTTACACGGAGACCCAGTACTTC
TRBJ2-2,.,TRBV5-1,.,CASSLTGPRDTGELFF,TGCGCCAGCAGCTTGACAGGCCCCCGTGACACCGGGGAGCTGTTTTTT
TRBJ2-2,.,TRBV13,.,CASTVAGLEYFPGELFF,TGTGCCAGCACCGTCGCCGGGTTAGAGTATTTCCCCGGGGAGCTGTTTTTT
TRBJ1-2,few,TRBV7-9,.,CASSLVSDHYGYTF,TGTGCCAGCAGCTTAGTTTCGGACCACTATGGCTACACCTTC
TRBJ2-1,once,TRBV9,TRBD2,CASSVVGGAYNEQFF,TGTGCCAGCAGCGTAGTCGGGGGGGCTTACAATGAGCAGTTCTTC
TRBJ2-1,.,TRBV4-2,.,CASSQEGYNEQFF,TGTGCCAGCAGCCAAGAGGGCTACAATGAGCAGTTCTTC
TRBJ1-1,.,TRBV2,.,CASSGSLNTEAFF,TGTGCCAGCAGTGGGAGTTTGAACACTGAAGCTTTCTTT
TRBJ1-6,few,TRBV7-6,.,CASSLGPGTGDSPLHF,TGTGCCAGCAGCTTAGGGCCGGGCACAGGTGATTCACCCCTCCACTTT
TRBJ2-2,.,TRBV7-9,.,CASSYQIKNTGELFF,TGTGCCAGCAGCTACCAGATAAAGAACACCGGGGAGCTGTTTTTT
TRBJ2-7,.,TRBV11-2,.,CASSPHGTYEQYF,TGTGCCAGCAGCCCCCACGGTACGTACGAGCAGTACTTC
TRBJ2-1,.,TRBV18,.,CASSDEEGAINGDEQFF,TGTGCCAGCTCCGACGAGGAGGGGGCTATTAACGGCGATGAGCAGTTCTTC
TRBJ2-7,.,TRBV5-5,.,CASSLAGHPGGYYEQYF,TGTGCCAGCAGCTTGGCGGGACATCCTGGGGGGTACTACGAGCAGTACTTC
TRBJ2-7,.,TRBV27,TRBD2,CASSLLADPSYEQYF,TGTGCCAGCAGTTTACTAGCGGACCCATCCTACGAGCAGTACTTC
TRBJ2-1,.,TRBV5-1,.,CASSLTGSFSYNEQFF,TGCGCCAGCAGCTTGACAGGTTCCTTCTCCTACAATGAGCAGTTCTTC
TRBJ2-7,.,TRBV7-9,TRBD2,CASSMTAGLAGREQYF,TGTGCCAGCAGCATGACCGCCGGACTAGCGGGACGTGAGCAGTACTTC
TRBJ1-2,.,TRBV11-2,TRBD1,CASSLTGTEGYTF,TGTGCCAGCAGCTTGACAGGGACCGAGGGCTACACCTTC
TRBJ1-4,.,TRBV13,TRBD1,CASSPQGTTEKLFF,TGTGCCAGCAGCCCACAGGGGACGACTGAAAAACTGTTTTTT
TRBJ2-3,.,TRBV5-1,TRBD2,CATAGGVTSGTLVRVLSDTQYF,TGCGCCACCGCAGGGGGGGTCACTAGCGGGACCTTAGTTAGGGTTTTATCGGATACGCAGTATTTT
TRBJ1-6,.,TRBV11-1,.,CASSLGGGGTLTPPLHF,TGTGCCAGCAGCTTAGGGGGTGGGGGAACACTTACCCCACCCCTCCACTTT
TRBJ2-2,once,TRBV2,TRBD1,CASRITGADTGELFF,TGTGCCAGCAGGATCACAGGGGCCGACACCGGGGAGCTGTTTTTT
TRBJ1-6,.,TRBV27,.,CASSTGGINSPLHF,TGTGCCAGCAGTACAGGTGGGATAAATTCACCCCTCCACTTT
TRBJ2-1,.,TRBV19,TRBD2,CASRLAGGNEQFF,TGTGCCAGTCGACTAGCGGGAGGGAATGAGCAGTTCTTC